This TCR beta chain emerged from a study of T cell responses to AZD1222 COVID-19 vaccine (dated by TCRdb to 2020 to 2022). For the wider study: TCR sequencing was performed for over 230 trial participants, of whom around 200 were given two doses of AZD1222 and roughly 25 were given two doses of MenACWY control vaccine. Trial participants were enrolled by age into subgroups of 18-55, 56-69 and 70-plus years, and around 140, 26 and 57 TCR-sequenced participants, respectively, were included in these subgroups. Study-wide findings and limitations: Only five or six AZD1222 recipients were SARS-CoV-2 seropositive at baseline, limiting conclusions about previously exposed vaccinees. The 56-69-year group was small, and its depth increase did not reach significance, likely because of low power. After two AZD1222 doses, both the breadth and the depth of spike-specific TCRs were significantly higher than at day 0 and than in MenACWY recipients. Most participants were white British and females outnumbered males, and the authors suggested that clonal diversity may have been underestimated. CD4 TCRs associated with the vaccine covered the entire spike protein, and the dominant responses were in regions 160-218 and 743-854. Reportedly, almost half of the unique spike-specific TCRs recognized epitopes lying outside the regions that are mutated in the B.1.351 and B.1.1.7 variants. Because no day 14 peak-response samples were available, repertoires were characterized only after the peak T cell response.

The CDR3 regions of human TCRbeta chains were analyzed by immunosequencing. The study's processing was this. TCRs in the repertoires were matched against a reference library of SARS-CoV-2-specific TCRs that had been generated with the MIRA antigen-specificity platform. Breadth was defined as the fraction of unique TCRs that were SARS-CoV-2-associated. Depth was defined as the fraction of total T cells that were SARS-CoV-2-associated. Using the MIRA data, each spike-specific TCR was mapped to the spike region that the TCR reacts to and placed in a CD4 or CD8 class. Log10-transformed breadth and depth values were compared by one-way ANOVA with Sidak's multiple comparisons tests. This immuneACCESS table, as held by TCRdb, lists in-frame sequences with V and J called but not all clones. Of the missing ones, under half trace to an unresolved V gene in checked studies; the others have no known cause. V and J calls and clone size are copied from that table; D and trimming were computed from the DNA. This sample gives 150,000 or so clones in total; roughly 91% of them show up just once. The top ten clones comprise around 0.99% of the sample.

The time point label corresponds to: about 28 days (+/-7) after the second vaccine dose. AZD1222 recipients given second doses at about 4 weeks or at about 12 weeks were pooled, since spike-specific TCR depth and breadth were not found to differ between the two schedules. Vaccinee samples were obtained from the UK trials COV001 and COV002, which included a single-blind randomized controlled phase 2/3 trial of AZD1222 (ChAdOx1 nCoV-19) in healthy adults. For TCRbeta chain sequencing, PBMC samples from trial participants were taken at day 0 and at day 28 after the second dose. CDR1 and CDR2, looked up from the germline V gene, are SGHVS and FNYEAQ. The CDR3 numbers 10 residues from cysteine through phenylalanine. The read is trimmed to its CDR3 DNA, 30 bases read in frame from base 1. Of note for this clone: The antigen this receptor binds is unknown. Relative to the germline gene, one junction end is altered; a read error may explain this.

The sequence was collected from an adult who received the AZD1222 COVID-19 vaccine. In this chain, TRBV7-6 is recombined with TRBJ1-1, with the D gene not confidently named. The material sequenced was peripheral blood, taken 28 days after the second AZD1222 dose. Here is the DNA: TGTGCCAGCAGCTTAAATCAGGTCTCCTTT. Its translation is CASSLNQVSF.